These 5 T cell receptor beta chains originate from one sample sequenced in a study of blood T cell repertoires in COVID-19. Assay used: immunoSEQ multiplex PCR; TCRdb lists only in-frame clones, some missing. The data hold about 100,000 clones, with about 77% observed a single time. The sample comprised peripheral blood. Receptor source: a woman in her sixties or seventies with acute or convalescent COVID-19.

V and J are TRBV6-5 and TRBJ1-1; 10 bases match TRBD1. From germline, CDR1 is MNHEY and CDR2 SVGAGI. The CDR3 loop spans 15 amino acids. Trimming removed 6 bases from V and 3 bases from J; junction bases left unmatched: 7. CDR3 sequence: CASSLTGGSDTEAFF. The CDR3 DNA reads TGTGCCAGCAGCTTGACAGGGGGCTCGGACACTGAAGCTTTCTTT.

The chain employs TRBV7-6 and TRBJ2-5, with 7 bases lining up with TRBD2. This CDR3 region has 15 residues. Germline V gene data show CDR1 as SGHVS and CDR2 as FNYEAQ. Trimming removed 5 bases from V and 1 base from J; junction bases left unmatched: 7. The CDR3 region has the DNA TGTGCCAGCAGCCCCTTGTCGGGGGGCCAAGAGACCCAGTACTTC. Its translation: CASSPLSGGQETQYF.

The sample holds one count of this clone. The gene calls are TRBV19 and TRBJ1-5; D is perhaps TRBD1 (6 bases). Trimming took 5 bases from V and 3 from J, leaving 17 bases between them. This CDR3 is built from 16 residues. In germline, CDR1 is LNHDA, CDR2 SQIVND (reference sequence). In nucleotides, the CDR3 is TGTGCCAGTAGTTCCCCGTTGGGGGCTAACAATCAGCCCCAGCATTTT. This gives the protein CASSSPLGANNQPQHF.

The J gene is TRBJ1-2, the V gene TRBV30, with 7 positions matching TRBD1. Germline V gives CDR1 GTSNPN, CDR2 SVGIG (reference sequence). V gave up 3 bases and J gave up 6 bases; unmatched junction bases: 7. The CDR3 covers 13 residues. The CDR3 DNA reads TGTGCCTGGAGGGACCTTACAGGGGATGGCTACACCTTC. Translating gives CAWRDLTGDGYTF.

The chain recombines TRBV21-1 with TRBJ2-1; the table's TRBD1 call for D was not verified on the DNA. TRBV21-1 is labeled a pseudogene. The CDR3 runs to 21 residues. CDR3 residues: CASSKGLKGREFGSGRNEQFF. CDR3 nucleotides: TGTGCCAGCAGCAAAGGGTTAAAAGGCAGGGAATTTGGGTCAGGTCGGAATGAGCAGTTCTTC.